This TCR beta chain was profiled in a study of low-dose radiotherapy and immunotherapy resistance in tumors. Study-wide background: Patients' oral aspirin dose was 300 mg daily across four cycles from cycle 1 day 1.

This clonotype occurred many times. The CDR3 covers 14 residues. Germline-derived CDR1 and CDR2 are SGHRS and YFSETQ. V shed 1 base and J shed 6 bases, with 14 bases lying between them. Stated time point: after trial treatment. Treatment noted: LDRT plus nivolumab, ipilimumab, low-dose cyclophosphamide and aspirin (RACIN trial). It was nivolumab, ipilimumab, aspirin, low-dose cyclophosphamide and low-dose radiotherapy that donors received. Gene-specific TRAV and TRBV primers were used for first-strand cDNA, covering alpha and beta chains. PCR amplification of the TCRs was performed with Phusion for 20 PCR cycles, and it relied on a constant-region primer together with a V-primer adapter. One entry per CDR3 protein, called by TCRdb with MiXCR from the reads. Of around 33,000 distinct CDR3 sequences listed, under 55% are singletons.

This rearrangement joins TRBV5-1 to TRBJ2-7; D unclear. The sequences come from PBMCs, collected after low-dose radiotherapy plus immunotherapy. This TCR came from a male donor with gallbladder cancer. CDR3 nucleotide sequence: TGCGCCAGCAGCTTGCCTGAAGTACAAGCCGAGCAGTACTTC. This codes for CASSLPEVQAEQYF.